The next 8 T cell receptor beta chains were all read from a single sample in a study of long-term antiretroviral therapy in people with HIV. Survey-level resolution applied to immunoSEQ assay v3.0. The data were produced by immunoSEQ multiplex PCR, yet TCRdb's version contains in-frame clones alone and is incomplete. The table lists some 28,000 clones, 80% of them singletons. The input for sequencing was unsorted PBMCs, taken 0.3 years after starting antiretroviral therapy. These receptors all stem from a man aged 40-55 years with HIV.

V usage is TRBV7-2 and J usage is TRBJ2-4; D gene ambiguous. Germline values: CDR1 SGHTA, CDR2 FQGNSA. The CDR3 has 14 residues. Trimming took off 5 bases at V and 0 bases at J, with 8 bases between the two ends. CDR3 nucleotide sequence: TGTGCCAGCAGCGCGGAAATAGCCAAAAACATTCAGTACTTC. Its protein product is CASSAEIAKNIQYF.

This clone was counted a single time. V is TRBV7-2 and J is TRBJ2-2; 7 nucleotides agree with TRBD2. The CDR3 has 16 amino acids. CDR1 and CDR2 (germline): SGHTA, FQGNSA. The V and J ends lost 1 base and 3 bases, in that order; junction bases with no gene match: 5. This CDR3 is CASSLGLGGYTGELFF. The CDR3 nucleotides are TGTGCCAGCAGCTTAGGACTGGGGGGGTACACCGGGGAGCTGTTTTTT.

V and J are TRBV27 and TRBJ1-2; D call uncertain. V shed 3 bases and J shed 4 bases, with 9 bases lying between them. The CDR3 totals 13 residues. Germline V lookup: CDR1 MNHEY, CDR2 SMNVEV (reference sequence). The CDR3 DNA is TGTGCCAGCAGTTTTCCAGGAGGCTATGGCTACACCTTC. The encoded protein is CASSFPGGYGYTF.

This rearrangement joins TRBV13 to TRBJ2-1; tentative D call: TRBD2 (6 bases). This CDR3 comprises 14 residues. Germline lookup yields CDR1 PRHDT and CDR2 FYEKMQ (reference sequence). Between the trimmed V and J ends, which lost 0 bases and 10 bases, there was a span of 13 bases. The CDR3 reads CASSLGLGGDEQFF. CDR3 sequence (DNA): TGTGCCAGCAGCTTAGGACTCGGCGGGGACGAGCAGTTCTTC.

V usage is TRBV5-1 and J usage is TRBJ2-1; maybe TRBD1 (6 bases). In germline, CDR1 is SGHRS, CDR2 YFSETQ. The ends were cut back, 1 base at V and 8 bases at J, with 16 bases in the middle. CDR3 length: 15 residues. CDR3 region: CASSLIPGTGYEQFF. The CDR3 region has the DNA TGCGCCAGCAGCTTGATTCCTGGAACAGGGTATGAGCAGTTCTTC.

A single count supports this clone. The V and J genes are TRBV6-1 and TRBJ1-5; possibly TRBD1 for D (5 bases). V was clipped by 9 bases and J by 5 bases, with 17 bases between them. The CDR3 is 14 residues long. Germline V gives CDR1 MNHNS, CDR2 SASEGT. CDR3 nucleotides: TGTGCCAGTCTTCCTTTCGGGGGAGATCAGCCCCAGCATTTT. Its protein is CASLPFGGDQPQHF.

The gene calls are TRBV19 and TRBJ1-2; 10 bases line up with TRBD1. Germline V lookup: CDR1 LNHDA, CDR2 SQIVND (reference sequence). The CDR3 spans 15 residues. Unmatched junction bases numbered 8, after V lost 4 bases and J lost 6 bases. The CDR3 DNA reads TGTGCCAGTAGTACTCCGGGACAGGGGATTAATGGCTACACCTTC. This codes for CASSTPGQGINGYTF.

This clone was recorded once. DNA of the CDR3: TGTGCCAGCAGTTACTCGACGGGAAGCACTGAAGCTTTCTTT. Residues: CASSYSTGSTEAFF. The chain links TRBV6-6 to TRBJ1-1; D ambiguous. CDR3 length: 14 amino acids. Germline lookup yields CDR1 MNHNY and CDR2 SVGAGI (reference sequence). The V and J ends lost 0 bases and 4 bases respectively, with 9 bases between them.